One and the same sample provided the 26 T cell receptor beta chains below, sequenced in a study of shared clonotypes between healthy human individuals. Only CD45RO-negative cells positively selected for CCR7 counted as naive CD8 cells, so terminally differentiated effector memory CD45RA+ cells were excluded. The assay was immunoSEQ multiplex PCR, and TCRdb's table has in-frame clones only and misses some. The table records some 2 million clones, roughly 95% of them present only once. Sequenced sample: naive CD8+ T cells sorted from blood. These TCRs come from a man aged 18-30 years in good health.

The CDR3 DNA is TGTGCCTGGAGTGCCCAGGGGACCGGGGAGCTGTTTTTT. Translation: CAWSAQGTGELFF. V usage is TRBV30 and J usage is TRBJ2-2; tentative D call: TRBD1 (6 bases). Trimming removed 1 base from V and 5 bases from J, with 8 bases in between. The CDR3 length is 13 residues. The germline CDR1 and CDR2 sequences are GTSNPN and SVGIG (reference sequence).

The genes are TRBV27 and TRBJ2-7, with 8 bases lining up with TRBD2. The V segment lost 7 bases and the J segment 3 bases; nucleotides outside the gene matches: 8. The CDR3 spans 14 residues. The germline V gene has CDR1 MNHEY and CDR2 SMNVEV (reference sequence). The CDR3 loop reads CASTPTGGYYEQYF. The CDR3 DNA follows: TGTGCCAGCACCCCTACGGGGGGGTACTACGAGCAGTACTTC.

This clone was detected once. J is TRBJ2-5 and V is TRBV7-8; D not certain. V lost 3 bases, J lost 3 bases, and 11 bases lay in between. The CDR3 loop spans 14 amino acids. Germline lookup yields CDR1 SGHVS and CDR2 FQNEAQ. This CDR3 is CASSFLVREETQYF. In nucleotides, the CDR3 is TGTGCCAGCAGCTTTCTCGTAAGGGAAGAGACCCAGTACTTC.

The chain employs TRBV4-3 and TRBJ2-7; D gene uncertain. This CDR3 is built from 14 residues. Looked up from germline, CDR1 is LGHNA and CDR2 is YSLEER. V lost 1 base, J lost 2 bases, and 9 bases lay in between. CDR3 bases: TGCGCCAGCAGCCAAGGGGTCGTAACCTACGAGCAGTACTTC. This translates into CASSQGVVTYEQYF.

The CDR3 region is CASSLDPGATDTQYF. DNA of the CDR3: TGTGCCAGCAGCTTAGACCCAGGGGCCACAGATACGCAGTATTTT. The V call is TRBV7-9, the J call TRBJ2-3; tentative D call: TRBD1 (6 bases). The CDR3 length is 15 residues. Germline V gene sequence: CDR1 SEHNR, CDR2 FQNEAQ (reference sequence). Trimming removed 1 base at V and 2 bases at J, with 10 bases between. The whole variable domain, remainder taken from reference TRBV7-9 and TRBJ2-3, is DTGVSQNPRHKITKRGQNVTFRCDPISEHNRLYWYRQTLGQGPEFLTYFQNEAQLEKSRLLSDRFSAERPKGSFSTLEIQRTEQGDSAMYLCASSLDPGATDTQYFGPGTRLTVL.

In the case of this clone: Different DNA sequences within this sample yield the same CDR3. V is TRBV9 and J is TRBJ1-2; 7 bases line up with TRBD1. The CDR3 is 14 residues long. Germline lookup yields CDR1 SGDLS and CDR2 YYNGEE. Losses at the gene ends were 0 bases for V and 6 bases for J; bases not matched to a gene: 5. In nucleotides, the CDR3 is TGTGCCAGCAGCGTAGGAGGCGGGACAGATGGCTACACCTTC. Protein: CASSVGGGTDGYTF.

The chain couples TRBV30 to TRBJ2-7; D perhaps matches TRBD2 (6 bases). The V end was cut by 7 bases, the J end by 1 base, with 14 bases between. The CDR3 is made up of 13 amino acids. The germline CDR1 and CDR2 sequences are GTSNPN and SVGIG (reference sequence). The DNA of the CDR3 is TGTGCCTTCCGGGACTCATTTTCCTACGAGCAGTACTTC. The encoded protein is CAFRDSFSYEQYF.

This clone is a singleton in its sample. The rearrangement links TRBV4-1 to TRBJ2-1; D call uncertain. The CDR3 contains 15 residues. Trimming shortened V by 0 bases and J by 5 bases, and 11 bases separated the two germline ends. CDR1 is MGHRA, CDR2 YSYEKL, per germline. In nucleotides, the CDR3 is TGCGCCAGCAGCCAAGATCCCCTAGGCAACAATGAGCAGTTCTTC. As protein: CASSQDPLGNNEQFF.

This sequence joins TRBV5-4 and TRBJ1-1, with D uncertain. V was shortened by 5 bases and J by 1 base, with 9 bases between the two germline ends. Germline V gene lookup returns CDR1 SGHNT and CDR2 YYREEE (reference sequence). The CDR3 spans 13 residues. The CDR3 loop reads CASRRAANTEAFF. The CDR3 nucleotides read TGTGCCAGCAGGCGGGCAGCGAACACTGAAGCTTTCTTT.

The chain employs TRBV9 and TRBJ2-1, with a weak D call TRBD1 (5 bases). V was clipped by 3 bases and J by 4 bases, with 11 bases between them. The CDR3 totals 14 residues. Germline loops: CDR1 SGDLS, CDR2 YYNGEE. The CDR3 DNA sequence: TGTGCCAGCAGCGCTTACGACAGATACAATGAGCAGTTCTTC. It is translated as CASSAYDRYNEQFF.

This sequence joins TRBV7-2 and TRBJ2-3; TRBD1 is a possible D gene (6 bases). V lost 0 bases, J lost 5 bases, and 12 bases lay in between. Germline CDR1 reads SGHTA; CDR2 reads FQGNSA. CDR3 size: 15 residues. Here the CDR3 reads CASSLATGLGDTQYF. CDR3 nucleotide sequence: TGTGCCAGCAGCTTAGCGACAGGACTTGGAGATACGCAGTATTTT.

The rearrangement joins TRBV28 to TRBJ2-3; 8 bases align to TRBD1. The germline gives CDR1 MDHEN, CDR2 SYDVKM. CDR3 length: 15 residues. V was clipped by 7 bases and J by 4 bases; unmatched bases: 10. This CDR3 is CASTPPDRDSDTQYF. The CDR3 DNA sequence: TGTGCCAGCACCCCTCCGGACAGGGACTCAGATACGCAGTATTTT.

As DNA, the CDR3 is TGCAGCGTTACCGGACAGGGAGGTGCTGAAGCTTTCTTT. Encoded protein: CSVTGQGGAEAFF. The genes are TRBV29-1 and TRBJ1-1; 8 bases map to TRBD1. From germline, CDR1 is SQVTM and CDR2 ANQGSEA. The V and J ends lost 5 bases and 6 bases, in that order; junction bases with no gene match: 8. This CDR3 spans 13 amino acids.

This clone has only a few counts. This rearrangement joins TRBV2 to TRBJ1-1, with D unresolved. Germline CDR1 and CDR2: SNHLY and FYNNEI. The CDR3 runs to 13 residues. The V and J ends lost 6 bases and 2 bases respectively, with 10 bases between them. CDR3 protein: CASSSSINTEAFF. The CDR3 nucleotides are TGTGCCAGCAGCAGTAGTATAAACACTGAAGCTTTCTTT. Based on the CDR3 plus reference TRBV2 and TRBJ1-1, the full variable domain is EPEVTQTPSHQVTQMGQEVILRCVPISNHLYFYWYRQILGQKVEFLVSFYNNEISEKSEIFDDQFSVERPDGSNFTLKIRSTKLEDSAMYFCASSSSINTEAFFGQGTRLTVV.

In regard to this clone: The sample contains more than one DNA sequence encoding this CDR3. V gene TRBV27 combines with J gene TRBJ2-7; TRBD2 might be the D (7 bases). Trimming pared 3 bases from V and 7 bases from J, leaving 10 bases between. The germline CDR1 and CDR2 sequences are MNHEY and SMNVEV (reference sequence). The CDR3 spans 12 residues. The CDR3 region is CASSLEGGEQYF. The DNA of the CDR3 is TGTGCCAGCAGTTTGGAGGGGGGGGAGCAGTACTTC.

Notes on this clone: The sample contains more than one DNA sequence encoding this CDR3. The chain uses TRBV9 and TRBJ2-7; no clear D gene. The V and J ends lost 3 bases and 4 bases respectively, with 5 bases between them. The CDR3 covers 11 residues. CDR1 SGDLS and CDR2 YYNGEE come from the germline V gene. CDR3 region: CASSEGYEQYF. The CDR3 nucleotides read TGTGCCAGCAGCGAGGGTTACGAGCAGTACTTC.

This chain joins TRBV10-2 and TRBJ1-2; D gene uncertain. Trimming removed 3 bases from V and 0 bases from J, with 8 bases in between. Germline V gives CDR1 WSHSY, CDR2 SAAADI. This CDR3 contains 14 residues. The CDR3 reads CASSEKGPNYGYTF. The CDR3 DNA reads TGCGCCAGCAGTGAAAAGGGTCCTAACTATGGCTACACCTTC.

For this clone: The sample contains more than one DNA sequence encoding this CDR3. The chain combines TRBV13 with TRBJ2-3; D may match TRBD1 or TRBD2 (6 bases each). V lost 0 bases and J lost 1, with 8 bases in between. The CDR3 covers 15 residues. Germline V lookup: CDR1 PRHDT, CDR2 FYEKMQ (reference sequence). This CDR3 is CASSLGGGGTDTQYF. The CDR3 nucleotides are TGTGCCAGCAGCTTAGGCGGGGGCGGCACAGATACGCAGTATTTT.

V usage is TRBV7-9 and J usage is TRBJ2-1, with D unresolved. Trimming took off 1 base at V and 8 bases at J, with 12 bases between the two ends. The CDR3 covers 14 residues. From germline, CDR1 is SEHNR and CDR2 FQNEAQ (reference sequence). For the CDR3, the DNA is TGTGCCAGCAGCTTAGTGGGATCGGTACATGAGCAGTTCTTC. This translates into CASSLVGSVHEQFF.

V is TRBV9 and J is TRBJ1-2; 12 bases agree with TRBD1. The germline V gene has CDR1 SGDLS and CDR2 YYNGEE. The ends lost 5 bases at V and 8 bases at J; junction bases unmatched: 7. The CDR3 has 14 amino acids. The CDR3 region has the DNA TGTGCCAGCAGGGGACAGGGGGCTCTGGCGGGCTACACCTTC. Translated, it gives CASRGQGALAGYTF.

The genes are TRBV6-6 and TRBJ2-3; 12 bases are a match to TRBD2. Germline-derived CDR1 and CDR2 are MNHNY and SVGAGI (reference sequence). CDR3 size: 15 residues. J gave up 2 bases and V 7 bases, and 4 bases lay outside the gene matches. This CDR3 reads CASNLAGGHTDTQYF. CDR3 in DNA: TGTGCCAGCAACCTAGCGGGGGGGCACACAGATACGCAGTATTTT.

V is TRBV4-3 and J is TRBJ1-2, with 8 positions matching TRBD1. CDR3 length: 14 residues. Germline CDR1 reads LGHNA; CDR2 reads YSLEER. V shed 3 bases and J 13 bases; nucleotides not matched to a gene: 13. The CDR3 region is CASSQEPGQGLVTF. Here the CDR3 DNA reads TGCGCCAGCAGCCAGGAACCTGGACAGGGCTTGGTCACCTTC.

This chain joins TRBV5-1 and TRBJ2-3, with TRBD1 identical over 8 bases. CDR1 and CDR2 (germline): SGHRS, YFSETQ. Unmatched junction bases numbered 6, after V lost 3 bases and J lost 3 bases. The CDR3 is made up of 15 amino acids. Here the CDR3 reads CASSSRQGTTDTQYF. The CDR3 DNA reads TGCGCCAGCAGCTCCCGACAGGGGACAACAGATACGCAGTATTTT.

The V and J genes are TRBV4-1 and TRBJ2-1, with 13 bases aligning to TRBD2. CDR1 and CDR2 from the germline V gene are MGHRA and YSYEKL. CDR3 length: 15 residues. V lost 0 bases to trimming and J lost 10 bases; unmatched junction nucleotides: 3. The CDR3 loop reads CASSQELAGGREQFF. The CDR3 nucleotides read TGCGCCAGCAGCCAAGAACTAGCGGGGGGGCGCGAGCAGTTCTTC.

This clone has a handful of counts. V usage is TRBV10-3 and J usage is TRBJ1-5; TRBD1 is a possible D gene (6 bases). CDR3 length equals 14 residues. Trimming removed 3 bases at V and 8 bases at J, with 14 bases between. CDR1 ENHRY and CDR2 SYGVKD come from the germline V gene. This CDR3 reads CAISDGQGLEPQHF. Written as DNA, the CDR3 is TGTGCCATCAGTGACGGGCAGGGGTTGGAGCCCCAGCATTTT.

The chain has TRBV10-3 and TRBJ1-1, with TRBD1 as a possible D gene (5 bases). V was shortened by 5 bases and J by 5 bases, with 9 bases between the two germline ends. In germline, CDR1 is ENHRY, CDR2 SYGVKD. This CDR3 comprises 12 residues. For the CDR3, the DNA is TGTGCCATCAGTCAGGGATTGACTGAAGCTTTCTTT. Protein sequence: CAISQGLTEAFF.